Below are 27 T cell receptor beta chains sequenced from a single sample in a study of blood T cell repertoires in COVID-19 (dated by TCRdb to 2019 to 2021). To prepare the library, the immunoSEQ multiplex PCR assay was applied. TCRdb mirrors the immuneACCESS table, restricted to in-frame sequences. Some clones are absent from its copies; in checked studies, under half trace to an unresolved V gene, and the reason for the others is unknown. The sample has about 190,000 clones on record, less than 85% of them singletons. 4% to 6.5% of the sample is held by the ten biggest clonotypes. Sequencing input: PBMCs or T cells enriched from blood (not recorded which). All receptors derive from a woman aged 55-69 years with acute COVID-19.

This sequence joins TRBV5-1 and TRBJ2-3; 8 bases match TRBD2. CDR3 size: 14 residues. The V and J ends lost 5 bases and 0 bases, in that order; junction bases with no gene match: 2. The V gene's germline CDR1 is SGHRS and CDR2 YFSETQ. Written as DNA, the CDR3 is TGCGCCAGCAGTAGCGGGACTAGCACAGATACGCAGTATTTT. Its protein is CASSSGTSTDTQYF.

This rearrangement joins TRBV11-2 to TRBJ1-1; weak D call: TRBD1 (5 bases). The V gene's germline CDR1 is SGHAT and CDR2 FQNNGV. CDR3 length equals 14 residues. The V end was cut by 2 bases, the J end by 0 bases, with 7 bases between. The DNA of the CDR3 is TGTGCCAGCAGCTTAAAGGGGTTGAACACTGAAGCTTTCTTT. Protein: CASSLKGLNTEAFF.

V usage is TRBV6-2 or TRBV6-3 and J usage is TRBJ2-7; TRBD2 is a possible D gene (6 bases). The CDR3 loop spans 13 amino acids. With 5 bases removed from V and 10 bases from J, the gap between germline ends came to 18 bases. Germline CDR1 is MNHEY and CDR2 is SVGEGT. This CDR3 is CASSNQGGVEQYV. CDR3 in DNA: TGTGCCAGCAGTAATCAGGGCGGGGTGGAACAGTACGTC.

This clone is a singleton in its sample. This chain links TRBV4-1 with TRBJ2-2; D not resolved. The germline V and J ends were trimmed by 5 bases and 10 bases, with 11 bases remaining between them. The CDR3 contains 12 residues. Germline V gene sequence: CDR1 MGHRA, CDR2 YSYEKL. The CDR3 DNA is TGCGCCAGCAGCAGCGTGGGTACGGAGCTGTTTTTT. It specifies CASSSVGTELFF.

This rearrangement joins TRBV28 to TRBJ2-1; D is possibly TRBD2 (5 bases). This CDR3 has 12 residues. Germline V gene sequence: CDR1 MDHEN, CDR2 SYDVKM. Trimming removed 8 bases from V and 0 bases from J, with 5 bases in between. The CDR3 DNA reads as TGTGCCAGCCGGGACTCCTACAATGAGCAGTTCTTC. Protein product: CASRDSYNEQFF.

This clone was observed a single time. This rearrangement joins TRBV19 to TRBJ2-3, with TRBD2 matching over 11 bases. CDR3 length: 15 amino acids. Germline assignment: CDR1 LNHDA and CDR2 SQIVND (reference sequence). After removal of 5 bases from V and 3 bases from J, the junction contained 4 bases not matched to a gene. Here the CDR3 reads CASSSGTSGTDTQYF. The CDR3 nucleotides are TGTGCCAGTAGTTCCGGGACTAGCGGAACAGATACGCAGTATTTT.

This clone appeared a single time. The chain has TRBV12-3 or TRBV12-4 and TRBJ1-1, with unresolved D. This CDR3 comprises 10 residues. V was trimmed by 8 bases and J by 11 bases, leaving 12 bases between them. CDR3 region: CASGGGAAFF. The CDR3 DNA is TGTGCCAGCGGCGGAGGTGCGGCTTTCTTT.

The CDR3 loop is CASSPRLGGNTEAFF. The CDR3 DNA follows: TGCGCCAGCAGCCCAAGATTAGGAGGGAACACTGAAGCTTTCTTT. The gene calls are TRBV4-3 and TRBJ1-1; D unclear. The CDR3 consists of 15 residues. CDR1 and CDR2 from the germline V gene are LGHNA and YSLEER. V dropped 4 bases and J dropped 1 base, with 13 bases sitting between them.

CDR3 sequence: CAISKSPSTDTQYF. DNA of the CDR3: TGTGCCATTAGCAAGTCACCGAGCACAGATACGCAGTATTTT. The J gene is TRBJ2-3, the V gene TRBV28; no clear D gene. V was cut by 10 bases and J by 0 bases, with 14 bases left in between. CDR3 size: 14 residues. Germline V gene data show CDR1 as MDHEN and CDR2 as SYDVKM.

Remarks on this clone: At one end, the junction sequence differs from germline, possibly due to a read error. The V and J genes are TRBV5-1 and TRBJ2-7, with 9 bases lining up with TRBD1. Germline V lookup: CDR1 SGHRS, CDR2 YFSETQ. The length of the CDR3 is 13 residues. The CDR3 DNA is TGCGCCAGCAGCGAATCGTCACAGGGGACAGGGTGCTTC. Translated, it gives CASSESSQGTGCF.

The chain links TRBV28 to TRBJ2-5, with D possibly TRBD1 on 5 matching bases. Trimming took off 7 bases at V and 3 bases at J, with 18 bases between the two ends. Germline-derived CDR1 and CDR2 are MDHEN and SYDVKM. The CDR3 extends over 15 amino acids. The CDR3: CASTNPRKGEETQYF. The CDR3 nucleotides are TGTGCCAGCACCAACCCCCGTAAAGGGGAAGAGACCCAGTACTTC. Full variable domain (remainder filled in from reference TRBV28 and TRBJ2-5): DVKVTQSSRYLVKRTGEKVFLECVQDMDHENMFWYRQDPGLGLRLIYFSYDVKMKEKGDIPEGYSVSREKKERFSLILESASTNQTSMYLCASTNPRKGEETQYFGPGTRLLVL.

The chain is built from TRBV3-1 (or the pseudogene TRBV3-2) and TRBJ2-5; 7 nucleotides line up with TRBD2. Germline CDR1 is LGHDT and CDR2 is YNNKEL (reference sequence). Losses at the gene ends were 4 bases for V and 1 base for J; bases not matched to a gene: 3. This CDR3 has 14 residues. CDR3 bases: TGTGCCAGCAGCCCGTGGACTAGCCAAGAGACCCAGTACTTC. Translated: CASSPWTSQETQYF.

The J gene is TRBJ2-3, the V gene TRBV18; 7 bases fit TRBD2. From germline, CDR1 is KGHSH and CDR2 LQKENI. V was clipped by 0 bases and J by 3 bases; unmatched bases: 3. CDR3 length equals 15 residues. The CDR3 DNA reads TGTGCCAGCTCACCACCGAGCGGGAAAACAGATACGCAGTATTTT. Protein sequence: CASSPPSGKTDTQYF. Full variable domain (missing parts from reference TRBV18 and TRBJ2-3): NAGVMQNPRHLVRRRGQEARLRCSPMKGHSHVYWYRQLPEEGLKFMVYLQKENIIDESGMPKERFSAEFPKEGPSILRIQQVVRGDSAAYFCASSPPSGKTDTQYFGPGTRLTVL.

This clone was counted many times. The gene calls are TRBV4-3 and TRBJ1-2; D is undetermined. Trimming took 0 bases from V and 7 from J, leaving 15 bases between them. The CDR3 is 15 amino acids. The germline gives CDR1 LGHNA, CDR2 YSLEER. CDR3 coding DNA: TGCGCCAGCAGCCAAGAAAGGAGGGATTGGAGTGGCTACACCTTC. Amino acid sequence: CASSQERRDWSGYTF.

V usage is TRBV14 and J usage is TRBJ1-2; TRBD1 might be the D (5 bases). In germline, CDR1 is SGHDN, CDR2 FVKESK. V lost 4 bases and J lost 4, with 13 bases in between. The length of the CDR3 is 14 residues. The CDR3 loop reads CASSPDWGGYGYTF. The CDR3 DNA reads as TGTGCCAGCAGCCCCGATTGGGGGGGCTATGGCTACACCTTC. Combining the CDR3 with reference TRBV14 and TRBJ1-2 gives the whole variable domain EAGVTQFPSHSVIEKGQTVTLRCDPISGHDNLYWYRRVMGKEIKFLLHFVKESKQDESGMPNNRFLAERTGGTYSTLKVQPAELEDSGVYFCASSPDWGGYGYTFGSGTRLTVV.

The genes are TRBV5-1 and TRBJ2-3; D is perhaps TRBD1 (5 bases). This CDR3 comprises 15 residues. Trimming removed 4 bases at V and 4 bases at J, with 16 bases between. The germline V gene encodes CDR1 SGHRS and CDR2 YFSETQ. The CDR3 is CASSPQGSRADTQYF. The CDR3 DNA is TGCGCCAGCAGCCCCCAGGGATCTAGGGCAGATACGCAGTATTTT.

The CDR3 DNA sequence: TGTGCCTGGAGTCGGGGGGCGGGAGTAAAACTGTTTTTT. Translated, it gives CAWSRGAGVKLFF. This chain links TRBV30 with TRBJ1-4, with D maybe TRBD1 (6 bases). The V end was cut by 2 bases, the J end by 10 bases, with 14 bases between. The CDR3 runs 13 residues. Germline V CDR1 and CDR2: GTSNPN, SVGIG (reference sequence).

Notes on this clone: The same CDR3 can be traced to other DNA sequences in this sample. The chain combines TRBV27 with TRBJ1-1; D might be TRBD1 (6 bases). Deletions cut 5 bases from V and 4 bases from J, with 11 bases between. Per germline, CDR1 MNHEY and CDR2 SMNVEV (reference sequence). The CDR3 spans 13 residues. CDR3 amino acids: CASSLQGGTEAFF. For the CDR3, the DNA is TGTGCCAGCAGTCTACAGGGTGGCACTGAAGCTTTCTTT.

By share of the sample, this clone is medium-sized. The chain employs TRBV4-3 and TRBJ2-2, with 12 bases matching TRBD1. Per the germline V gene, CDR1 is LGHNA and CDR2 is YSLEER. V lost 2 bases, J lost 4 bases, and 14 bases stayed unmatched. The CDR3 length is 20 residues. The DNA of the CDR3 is TGCGCCAGCAGCCAAACCCCGGGACAGGGGGCCTCGGGGAGCACCGGGGAGCTGTTTTTT. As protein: CASSQTPGQGASGSTGELFF.

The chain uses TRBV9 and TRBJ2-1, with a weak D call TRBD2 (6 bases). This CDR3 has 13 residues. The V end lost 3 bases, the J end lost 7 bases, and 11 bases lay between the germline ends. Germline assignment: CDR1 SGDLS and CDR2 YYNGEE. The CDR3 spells CASSGGLANEQFF. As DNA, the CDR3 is TGTGCCAGCAGCGGGGGACTTGCGAATGAGCAGTTCTTC. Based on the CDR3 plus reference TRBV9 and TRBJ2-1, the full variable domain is DSGVTQTPKHLITATGQRVTLRCSPRSGDLSVYWYQQSLDQGLQFLIQYYNGEERAKGNILERFSAQQFPDLHSELNLSSLELGDSALYFCASSGGLANEQFFGPGTRLTVL.

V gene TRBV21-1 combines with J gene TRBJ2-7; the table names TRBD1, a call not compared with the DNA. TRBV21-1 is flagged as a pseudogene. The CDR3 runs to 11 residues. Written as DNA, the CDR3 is TGCTCCACAGGGCACTCCTACGAGCAGTACGTC. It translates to CSTGHSYEQYV.

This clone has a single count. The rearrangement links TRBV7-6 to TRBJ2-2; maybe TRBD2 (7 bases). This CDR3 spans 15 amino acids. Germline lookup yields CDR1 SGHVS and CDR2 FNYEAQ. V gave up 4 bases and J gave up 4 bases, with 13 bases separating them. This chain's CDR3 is CASSYGGGGTGELFF. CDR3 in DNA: TGTGCCAGCAGCTACGGGGGAGGGGGCACCGGGGAGCTGTTTTTT.

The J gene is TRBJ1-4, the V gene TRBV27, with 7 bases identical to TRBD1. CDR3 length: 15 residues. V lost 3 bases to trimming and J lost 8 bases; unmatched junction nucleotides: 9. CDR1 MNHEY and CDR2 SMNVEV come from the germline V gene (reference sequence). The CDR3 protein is CASSFSGGRGEKLFF. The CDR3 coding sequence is TGTGCCAGCAGTTTCTCAGGGGGACGGGGAGAAAAACTGTTTTTT. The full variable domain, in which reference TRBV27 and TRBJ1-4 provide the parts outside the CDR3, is EAQVTQNPRYLITVTGKKLTVTCSQNMNHEYMSWYRQDPGLGLRQIYYSMNVEVTDKGDVPEGYKVSRKEKRNFPLILESPSPNQTSLYFCASSFSGGRGEKLFFGSGTQLSVL.

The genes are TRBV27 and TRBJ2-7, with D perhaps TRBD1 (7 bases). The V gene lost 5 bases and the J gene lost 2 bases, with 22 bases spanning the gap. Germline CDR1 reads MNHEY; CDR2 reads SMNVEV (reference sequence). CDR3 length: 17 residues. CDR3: CASSAPAGQSFPYEQYV. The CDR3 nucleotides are TGTGCCAGCAGTGCCCCCGCGGGACAGTCCTTTCCCTACGAGCAGTACGTC.

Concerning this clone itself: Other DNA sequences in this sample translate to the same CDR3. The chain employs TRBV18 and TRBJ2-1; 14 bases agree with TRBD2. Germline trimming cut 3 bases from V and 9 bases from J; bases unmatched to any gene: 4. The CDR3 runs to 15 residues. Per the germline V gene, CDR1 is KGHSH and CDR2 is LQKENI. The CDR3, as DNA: TGTGCCAGCTCACCGGGACTAGCGGGAGTTGGTGAGCAGTTCTTC. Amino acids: CASSPGLAGVGEQFF.

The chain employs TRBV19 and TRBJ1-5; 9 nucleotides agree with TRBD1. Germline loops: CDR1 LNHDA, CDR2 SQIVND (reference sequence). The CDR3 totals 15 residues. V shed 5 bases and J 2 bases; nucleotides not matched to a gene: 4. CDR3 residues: CASSQTGGGNQPQHF. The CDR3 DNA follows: TGTGCCAGTAGTCAGACAGGGGGAGGCAATCAGCCCCAGCATTTT.

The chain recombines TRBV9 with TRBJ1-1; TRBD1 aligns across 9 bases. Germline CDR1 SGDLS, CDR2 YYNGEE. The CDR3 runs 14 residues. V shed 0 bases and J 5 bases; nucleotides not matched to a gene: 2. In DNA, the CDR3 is TGTGCCAGCAGCGTAGACAGGGGGCTAACTGAAGCTTTCTTT. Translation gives CASSVDRGLTEAFF. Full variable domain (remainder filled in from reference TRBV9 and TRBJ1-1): DSGVTQTPKHLITATGQRVTLRCSPRSGDLSVYWYQQSLDQGLQFLIQYYNGEERAKGNILERFSAQQFPDLHSELNLSSLELGDSALYFCASSVDRGLTEAFFGQGTRLTVV.